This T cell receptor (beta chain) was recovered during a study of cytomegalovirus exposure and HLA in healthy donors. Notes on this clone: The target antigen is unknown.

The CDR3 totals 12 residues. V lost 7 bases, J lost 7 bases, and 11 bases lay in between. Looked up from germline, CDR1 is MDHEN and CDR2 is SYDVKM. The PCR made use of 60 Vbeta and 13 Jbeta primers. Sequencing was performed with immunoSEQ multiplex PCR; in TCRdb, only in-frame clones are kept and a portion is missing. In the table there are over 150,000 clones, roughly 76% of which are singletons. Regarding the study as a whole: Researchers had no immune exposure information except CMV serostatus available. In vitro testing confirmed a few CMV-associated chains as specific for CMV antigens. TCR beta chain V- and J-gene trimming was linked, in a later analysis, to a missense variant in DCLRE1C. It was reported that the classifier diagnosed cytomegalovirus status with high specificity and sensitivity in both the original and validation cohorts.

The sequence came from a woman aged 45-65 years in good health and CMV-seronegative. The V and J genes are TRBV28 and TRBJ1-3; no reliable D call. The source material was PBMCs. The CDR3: CASKAPRNTIYF. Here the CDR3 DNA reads TGTGCCAGCAAGGCCCCGCGGAACACCATATATTTT. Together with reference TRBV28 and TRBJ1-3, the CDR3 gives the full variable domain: DVKVTQSSRYLVKRTGEKVFLECVQDMDHENMFWYRQDPGLGLRLIYFSYDVKMKEKGDIPEGYSVSREKKERFSLILESASTNQTSMYLCASKAPRNTIYFGEGSWLTVV.